The present entry profiles one TCR beta chain with its context. TCRdb keeps only in-frame clones here, not all; method: immunoSEQ multiplex PCR. The profile shows approximately 13,000 clones, around 79% of them singletons. Trimming removed 3 bases from V and 5 bases from J, with 10 bases in between. Per germline, CDR1 KGHSH and CDR2 LQKENI. The CDR3 has 14 amino acids. The data belong to a study of technical replicates of blood from a handful of donors. Sequenced input: PBMCs. This receptor was obtained from a human donor in good health. The V call is TRBV18, the J call TRBJ1-4; D is unresolved. The DNA of the CDR3 is TGTGCCAGCTCACCGACTGATAGAAATGAAAAACTGTTTTTT. It translates to CASSPTDRNEKLFF.